This T cell receptor (beta chain) emerged from a study of CD8+ T cells in alopecia areata (dated by TCRdb to about 2018). The study in broad terms: The study used high-throughput TCRbeta sequencing to examine T cell clonal expansion in alopecia areata, in both the C3H/HeJ mouse model and human patients. On the human side, TCRbeta sequencing was run on scalp tissue and on sorted CD4+ and CD8+ peripheral blood T cells from healthy controls and from alopecia areata patients with either patchy or totalis/universalis disease. Scalp clonality was compared among normal scalp (n=4), patchy alopecia areata scalp (n=8), and alopecia totalis/universalis scalp (n=8). RNA was extracted with the PAXgene miRNA kit for fixed scalp, the miRNeasy kit for PBMCs, and the RNeasy kit for mouse skin. immunoSEQ multiplex PCR using 35 Vbeta forward primers and 13 Jbeta reverse primers was used to amplify TCRbeta CDR3 regions. Broad study findings and their caveats: TCR sequences shared between patients were less clear than in mice, possibly partly because of HLA diversity in the patient population. Compared with normal scalp, lesional scalp, particularly in alopecia totalis/universalis, had higher clonality and more expanded CD8+ clones, which suggests antigenic drive. Resident alphabeta T cells in normal human skin are also sequenced, complicating scalp TCR repertoire analysis, unlike mouse skin dominated by gammadelta T cells.

Library prep was done by the immunoSEQ multiplex PCR assay. RNA was extracted from all samples and reverse transcribed into cDNA as template for TCR sequencing. First-strand cDNA was synthesized using SuperScript III with a 2:1 mix of oligo-dT and random hexamers. A synthetic immune receptor repertoire was used to assess amplification bias, and residual bias was removed computationally. The original pipeline was this. Raw reads were preprocessed to remove errors, and CDR3 was defined according to IMGT conventions as the region from the conserved cysteine to phenylalanine. Clonality was calculated as 1 minus Shannon entropy normalized by log2 of the number of productive unique TCRs. Whether scalp clones were CD4 or CD8 was inferred by matching scalp TCRbeta sequences against CD4 and CD8 repertoires sorted from blood. TCRdb limited this immuneACCESS table to in-frame rearrangements with V and J called. A share of clones is missing; checked studies link under half to unresolved V genes, and the rest is unexplained. The D gene and trimming were derived from the DNA, and the V and J assignments and clone size from that table. The sample profile shows around 150,000 clones; roughly 58% of them were found once. Jointly, the top ten make up just over 35% of the sample.

PBMCs were separated by density centrifugation and stained for CD3, CD4 and CD8, after which CD4+ and CD8+ T cells were sorted on a FACSAria. Scalp biopsies and blood samples were obtained from unaffected controls. Concerning this clone: Its antigen is currently not known. No clone much larger than this one lies a single base away; base qualities are absent.

The source of this sequence is a human donor in good health. The sample comprised CD8+ T cells sorted from blood.

The bases read TGTGCCAGCAGCGTAGATGTGGGAGCGGGGGAGACCCAGTACTTC. Its product reads: CASSVDVGAGETQYF. The chain is encoded by TRBV9 joined to TRBJ2-5; 7 central nucleotides agree with TRBD2. CDR1 is given as SGDLS and CDR2 as YYNGEE, both from the germline V gene. V loses 0 bases at its end and J loses 5 bases; junction bases beyond the gene matches: 7. The cysteine opens and the phenylalanine closes a CDR3 of 15 amino acids. Just CDR3 DNA is preserved here, 45 bases in frame from base 1.